Listed below are T cell receptor beta chains from one sample, sequenced in a study of cytomegalovirus exposure and HLA in healthy donors. Sequencing used immunoSEQ multiplex PCR; TCRdb keeps in-frame clones, though not all of them. The table includes around 33,000 clones, 35% to 50% detected once. Sequenced: PBMCs. These receptors were obtained from a woman aged 45-60 years in good health and CMV-seronegative. Each CDR3 is given with its conserved first and last residue. Fields, in order: CDR3 DNA, CDR3 protein, J gene, CDR3 length, V gene, clone size, D gene. D genes are given only for firm matches. Size is stated for part of the rows, as once, few or many counts, or as a class when the clone is expanded.

TGTGCCAGCTCACCAGGACAGGGAGACAATCAGCCCCAGCATTTT	CASSPGQGDNQPQHF	TRBJ1-5	15	TRBV18	-	TRBD1
TGTGCCAGCAGCTCTCTAGCGGCCTACAATGAGCAGTTCTTC	CASSSLAAYNEQFF	TRBJ2-1	14	TRBV11-2	-	TRBD2
TGTGCCAGCAGCGTAGAGGCAGGGGCAAACCGCGACTACGAGCAGTACTTC	CASSVEAGANRDYEQYF	TRBJ2-7	17	TRBV9	-	-
TGTGCCAGCATATCCACCAGGTTCCTCAACACTGAAGCTTTCTTT	CASISTRFLNTEAFF	TRBJ1-1	15	TRBV6-5	few	-
TGTGCCAGCAGTGAGGCAGGGGGGACTAGCAATGAGCAGTTCTTC	CASSEAGGTSNEQFF	TRBJ2-1	15	TRBV6-1	-	-
TGCGCCAGCAGCTTGGTACAGGTCCAAGAGACCCAGTACTTC	CASSLVQVQETQYF	TRBJ2-5	14	TRBV5-1	few	-
TGTGCCAGCAGTGAAGATAGCGGGGGGGCCGGCAATGAGCAGTTCTTC	CASSEDSGGAGNEQFF	TRBJ2-1	16	TRBV2	-	TRBD2
TGTGCCGGGGGGGGGAGTCAGCCCCAGCATTTT	CAGGGSQPQHF	TRBJ1-5	11	TRBV28	-	-
TGTGCCAGCAGGGTTGGACAGGCCAGTGATGGCTACACCTTC	CASRVGQASDGYTF	TRBJ1-2	14	TRBV2	-	TRBD1
TGTGCCAGCAGCTTAATGGGCGGCGGGACAGATACGCAGTATTTT	CASSLMGGGTDTQYF	TRBJ2-3	15	TRBV11-2	few	-
TGTGCCAGCAGTTTATCCCGCTATGGCTACACCTTC	CASSLSRYGYTF	TRBJ1-2	12	TRBV28	-	-
TGTGCCAGCAGTGACACAAACAGGGATGAAATCTATAGCAATCAGCCCCAGCATTTT	CASSDTNRDEIYSNQPQHF	TRBJ1-5	19	TRBV2	-	-
TGTGCCAGCAGCCCTCAGTGGACAGTCGAAAAACTGTTTTTT	CASSPQWTVEKLFF	TRBJ1-4	14	TRBV5-5	-	-
TGCAGCGTTGAAGATCCGCAGGGCCCCTACGAGCAGTACTTC	CSVEDPQGPYEQYF	TRBJ2-7	14	TRBV29-1	-	-
TGCGCCAGCAGCTTGGTGGGGGGGGATTACAATGAGCAGTTCTTC	CASSLVGGDYNEQFF	TRBJ2-1	15	TRBV5-1	-	TRBD2
TGTGCCAGCAGCCCCCCACAGGGTAGCACTGAAGCTTTCTTT	CASSPPQGSTEAFF	TRBJ1-1	14	TRBV7-8	once	-
TGTGCCAGCAGCTTCGTTGACAGTAATGAAAAACTGTTTTTT	CASSFVDSNEKLFF	TRBJ1-4	14	TRBV5-6	-	-
TGTGCCAGCAGCGCCGGGACTTACCCAGGGGAGCAGTTCTTC	CASSAGTYPGEQFF	TRBJ2-1	14	TRBV9	few	-
TGTGCCAGCAGCAAAGAAAGGAGTCGGATCAACACCATATATTTT	CASSKERSRINTIYF	TRBJ1-3	15	TRBV21-1	-	-
TGTGCCACCAGCAGTGACAGGGGTGGAAACACCATATATTTT	CATSSDRGGNTIYF	TRBJ1-3	14	TRBV15	-	TRBD1
TGTGCCAGCAGCCAAGAGGGTCCACTAGCGGGAGGGGACGAGCAGTACTTC	CASSQEGPLAGGDEQYF	TRBJ2-7	17	TRBV4-2	few	TRBD2
TGTGCCAGCAGCTCTGTACCAGGGGGCTCCTACGAGCAGTACTTC	CASSSVPGGSYEQYF	TRBJ2-7	15	TRBV5-5	few	TRBD1
TGTTCCAGCAGCTTAGGGCCAGGCCTACGGACTTACGAGCAGTACTTC	CSSSLGPGLRTYEQYF	TRBJ2-7	16	TRBV7-9	few	-